This T cell receptor beta chain was observed in a study of CD8+CD57+ T cells in acquired aplastic anemia. Study findings and constraints: The CD8+ Simpson's diversity of patients and controls was not significantly different.

The template used for profiling TCR beta VDJ and CDR3 was genomic DNA. Each CDR3 protein gets one entry after TCRdb re-called the reads with MiXCR. The sample comprises a few hundred thousand distinct CDR3 sequences, under 50% of which are singletons, and about 20% rests with the top ten. The patients chosen for sequencing had shown expansion of CD8+CD57+ cells (detected by flow cytometry). This clonotype was seen many times. The antigen remains unidentified. The TCR sequence derives from a human donor with aplastic anemia. Source material: sorted CD4+, CD8+, or CD8+CD57+ T cells (not recorded which) from PBMCs.

The CDR3 coding sequence is TGTGCCAGCAGCTTAGGGGGGACAGACACTAACTATGGCTACACCTTC. It yields the protein CASSLGGTDTNYGYTF. The J gene is TRBJ1-2, the V gene TRBV11-3; 7 nucleotides match TRBD1. In germline, CDR1 is SGHNT, CDR2 YENEEA. The V gene end was trimmed by 1 base and the J gene end by 0 bases; junction bases not matched to a gene: 5. CDR3 length: 16 residues.